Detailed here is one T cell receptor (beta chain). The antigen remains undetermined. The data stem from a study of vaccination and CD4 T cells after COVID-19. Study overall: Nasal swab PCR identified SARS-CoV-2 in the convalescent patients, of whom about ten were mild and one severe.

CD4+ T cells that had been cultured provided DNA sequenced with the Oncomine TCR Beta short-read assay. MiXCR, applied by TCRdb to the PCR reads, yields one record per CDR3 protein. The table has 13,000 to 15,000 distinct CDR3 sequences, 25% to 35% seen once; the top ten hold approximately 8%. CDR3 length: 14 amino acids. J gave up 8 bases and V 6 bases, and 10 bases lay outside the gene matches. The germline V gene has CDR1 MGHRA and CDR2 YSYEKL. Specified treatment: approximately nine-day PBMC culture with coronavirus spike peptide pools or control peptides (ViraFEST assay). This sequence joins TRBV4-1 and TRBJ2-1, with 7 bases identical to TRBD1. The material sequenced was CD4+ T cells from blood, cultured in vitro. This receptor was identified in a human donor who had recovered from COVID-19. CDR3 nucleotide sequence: TGCGCCAGCAGACATAACAGGGGCCGGTATGAGCAGTTCTTC. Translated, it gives CASRHNRGRYEQFF.